The 8 T cell receptor beta chains presented below share a single source sample, sequenced in a study of cytomegalovirus exposure and HLA in healthy donors. Primers included in the PCR were 60 Vbeta and 13 Jbeta primers. Clones were sequenced by immunoSEQ multiplex PCR, and TCRdb holds only the in-frame ones, with some missing. The table has 100,000 to 150,000 clones, approximately 83% seen once. The sequenced sample consisted of PBMCs. Source of these receptors: a woman aged 35 to 49 in good health and CMV-seropositive.

The rearrangement links TRBV5-6 to TRBJ1-1; D is unclear. The CDR3 is 16 residues long. Germline CDR1 is SGHDT and CDR2 is YYEEEE. V dropped 2 bases and J dropped 5 bases, with 19 bases sitting between them. CDR3 loop: CASSFNGRGEGTEAFF. The CDR3 nucleotides are TGTGCCAGCAGCTTCAACGGTCGGGGTGAGGGAACTGAAGCTTTCTTT.

The rearrangement joins TRBV15 to TRBJ2-7, with 7 bases matching TRBD2. Germline V lookup: CDR1 LNHNV, CDR2 YYDKDF (reference sequence). CDR3 length: 14 residues. With V trimmed by 1 base and J by 6 bases, 6 bases remained unmatched. Here the CDR3 reads CATSRGVGEGEQYF. The CDR3 DNA reads as TGTGCCACCAGCAGAGGAGTCGGGGAGGGCGAGCAGTACTTC. The variable domain in full, completed from reference TRBV15 and TRBJ2-7, reads DAMVIQNPRYQVTQFGKPVTLSCSQTLNHNVMYWYQQKSSQAPKLLFHYYDKDFNNEADTPDNFQSRRPNTSFCFLDIRSPGLGDTAMYLCATSRGVGEGEQYFGPGTRLTVT.

About this clone itself: At one of its ends the junction is not consistent with the germline gene, which may arise from a read error. The chain links TRBV7-8 to TRBJ2-1; 9 nucleotides agree with TRBD2. The CDR3 has 16 amino acids. Per germline, CDR1 SGHVS and CDR2 FQNEAQ. The CDR3 here is CAGSLEGSGRYNEQFF. CDR3 sequence (DNA): TGTGCCGGCAGCTTAGAGGGTAGCGGGAGATACAATGAGCAGTTCTTC.

The chain uses TRBV7-9 and TRBJ2-5; D gene unclear. CDR3 length equals 12 residues. Trimming pared 1 base from V and 5 bases from J, leaving 5 bases between. Germline assignment: CDR1 SEHNR and CDR2 FQNEAQ (reference sequence). CDR3 in amino acids: CASSLVGETQYF. The DNA of the CDR3 is TGTGCCAGCAGCTTAGTCGGGGAGACCCAGTACTTC.

This clone was counted a single time. The V and J genes are TRBV5-1 and TRBJ2-5; unclear D gene. CDR3 size: 13 residues. V was clipped by 6 bases and J by 1 base, with 10 bases between them. Germline lookup yields CDR1 SGHRS and CDR2 YFSETQ. The chain's CDR3 is CASTKTSQETQYF. CDR3 nucleotide sequence: TGCGCCAGCACCAAAACATCCCAAGAGACCCAGTACTTC.

This clone was counted once. The chain couples TRBV28 to TRBJ2-1; 10 nucleotides align to TRBD1. CDR1 and CDR2 from the germline V gene are MDHEN and SYDVKM. V shed 4 bases, J shed 3 bases, and the junction held 3 bases outside the gene matches. CDR3 length: 15 amino acids. CDR3 nucleotides: TGTGCCAGCAGTTCCGGGACAGGGGTCTACAATGAGCAGTTCTTC. Translating gives CASSSGTGVYNEQFF.

This chain joins TRBV5-4 and TRBJ2-3; tentatively, D is TRBD2 (6 bases). V was shortened by 0 bases and J by 3 bases, with 11 bases between the two germline ends. Germline V gene data show CDR1 as SGHNT and CDR2 as YYREEE (reference sequence). The CDR3 has 15 residues. The CDR3 coding sequence is TGTGCCAGCAGCTTGGATCGGGGGAGGACAGATACGCAGTATTTT. Its protein is CASSLDRGRTDTQYF.

This rearrangement joins TRBV5-1 to TRBJ2-7, with D uncertain. CDR1 is SGHRS, CDR2 YFSETQ, per germline. Trimming shortened V by 0 bases and J by 4 bases, and 14 bases separated the two germline ends. The CDR3 contains 15 residues. This CDR3 is CASSLGPAESYEQYF. The CDR3 nucleotides are TGCGCCAGCAGCTTGGGGCCGGCGGAATCATACGAGCAGTACTTC.